This T cell receptor (beta chain) appears in the sequencing data of a study of T-cell reconstitution after alpha-beta-depleted transplantation in children. Regarding the study as a whole: Expanded clones from the graft, numbering several hundred, reportedly supplied alpha-beta T cells about two months after transplant. Recipient T cells and thymic progenitors that survived were the source of the high TCRbeta diversity seen at day 60 in some patients. When one year had passed after transplant, most T-cell counts and diversity came from newly produced T cells.

This clonotype was counted at least ten times. Antigen: not known. Unique molecular identifiers were used to barcode this TCRbeta library. TCRdb fed the PCR reads into MiXCR, producing one record per CDR3 protein. There are approximately 500,000 distinct CDR3 sequences in the sample; about 11% occur only once, and approximately 2% lies in the top ten. With V trimmed by 6 bases and J by 3 bases, 12 bases remained unmatched. Germline loops: CDR1 MDHEN, CDR2 SYDVKM. The CDR3 length is 17 residues. This receptor was identified in a child aged 2 to 15 with inherited bone marrow failure, due to receive a stem cell transplant. Sequences were derived from PBMCs, sampled before TCRalphabeta/CD19-depleted stem cell transplant. V and J are TRBV28 and TRBJ2-3; 10 nucleotides agree with TRBD2. This CDR3 is CASSSRTSGIGTDTQYF. The CDR3 bases are TGTGCCAGCAGCTCCCGGACTAGCGGAATAGGAACAGATACGCAGTATTTT.